This T cell receptor (beta chain) was identified during a study of T-cell memory formation after mild COVID-19. This CDR3 has 14 amino acids. CDR1 and CDR2 (germline): MNHEY, SMNVEV (reference sequence). Trimming removed 6 bases from V and 4 bases from J, with 14 bases in between. The 5'RACE method, run with constant-segment primers, produced TCR alpha and TCR beta cDNA libraries (carrying sample barcodes and UMIs). Via MiXCR, TCRdb re-called the 5' RACE reads, giving one row per CDR3 protein. The data hold approximately 260,000 distinct CDR3 sequences, with over 15% observed a single time. The receptor was isolated from a young man who had mild COVID-19 (a few samples of this study predate the infection). Cell type and time point are not known. Sequenced input: PBMCs or a T cell subset sorted from them (not recorded which). J is TRBJ2-3 and V is TRBV27; the D is unclear. CDR3 coding DNA: TGTGCCAGCAGACGGAGACCGACCCCAGATACGCAGTATTTT. It is translated as CASRRRPTPDTQYF.